Listed below are T cell receptor beta chains from one sample, sequenced in a study of blood T cell repertoires in COVID-19. Repertoires were generated with immunoSEQ multiplex PCR, while TCRdb's copy carries only in-frame clones and drops some. The repertoire holds over 120,000 clones, with 75% to 85% as singletons. Sequences were obtained from peripheral blood. Every receptor here comes from a man between 60 and 70 years old with active or convalescent COVID-19. Both conserved end residues are part of each CDR3. D genes are given only for firm matches. Part of the rows lack a size; the others show once, few, many or a class for expanded clones.

NA	TRBV20-1	TRBJ2-1	TRBD2	TGCAGTGCTAGTAGCGGGTCCCCCCTAATCAATGAGCAGTTCTTC	CSASSGSPLINEQFF
NA	TRBV6-2/TRBV6-3	TRBJ1-5	NA	TGTGCCAGCAGTTACTCGATGCAGGGATCTTATCAGCCCCAGCATTTT	CASSYSMQGSYQPQHF
NA	TRBV5-1	TRBJ2-7	NA	TGCGCCAGCAGCTTCCGGCGGGACGGACCCTACGAGCAGTACTTC	CASSFRRDGPYEQYF
NA	TRBV7-2	TRBJ2-1	NA	TGTGCCAGCAGCACCGGGAGACCATACAATGAGCAGTTCTTC	CASSTGRPYNEQFF
NA	TRBV29-1	TRBJ1-4	NA	TGCAGCGTTGAAGGGGGGGTAACTAATGAAAAACTGTTTTTT	CSVEGGVTNEKLFF
NA	TRBV11-2	TRBJ2-1	TRBD1	TGTGCCAGCAGCTTTTACAGGGGGAAGAGCAATGAGCAGTTCTTC	CASSFYRGKSNEQFF
NA	TRBV11-2	TRBJ2-5	TRBD2	TGTGCCAGCAGCTTAGGGGCTGCTAGCGGGAGGGGGGAGACCCAGTACTTC	CASSLGAASGRGETQYF
NA	TRBV6-2/TRBV6-3	TRBJ2-5	TRBD2	TGTGCCAGCAGCCCCGCCGGGACTAGCGGGAGGATTTGGCGAGAGACCCAGTACTTC	CASSPAGTSGRIWRETQYF
once	TRBV6-6	TRBJ1-4	NA	TGTGCCAGCAGTCTTTTACAGGGTACTAATGAAAAACTGTTTTTT	CASSLLQGTNEKLFF
NA	TRBV30	TRBJ1-6	NA	TGTGCCTGGGCCAGGGGAGTAAATTCACCCCTCCACTTT	CAWARGVNSPLHF
once	TRBV27	TRBJ1-2	TRBD1	TGTGCCAGCAGTTCACAGGGGATCCTCTATGGCTACACCTTC	CASSSQGILYGYTF
NA	TRBV7-9	TRBJ1-1	NA	TGTGCCAGCAGCCACAAACCCGAGAACACTGAAGCTTTCTTT	CASSHKPENTEAFF
NA	TRBV19	TRBJ2-1	TRBD2	TGTGCCAGTAGTGGGACTAGCGGGAGACCCTACAATGAGCAGTTCTTC	CASSGTSGRPYNEQFF
NA	TRBV2	TRBJ2-1	NA	TGTGCCAGCAGTACCCGGGTATACAATGAGCAGTTCTTC	CASSTRVYNEQFF
NA	TRBV4-2	TRBJ2-1	TRBD2	TGTGCCAGCAGCCAAGCGAGCGGGGGTTCCTACAATGAGCAGTTCTTC	CASSQASGGSYNEQFF
NA	TRBV5-5	TRBJ1-1	TRBD1	TGTGCCAGCAGCCCACAGGGGGGCCCGCAAGCTTTCTTT	CASSPQGGPQAFF
NA	TRBV7-7	TRBJ2-5	TRBD2	TGTGCTAGCAGCCGCGGACTAGCGGGGGCTCGAGGGGAGACCCAGTACTTC	CASSRGLAGARGETQYF
NA	TRBV5-1	TRBJ2-3	NA	TGCGCCAGCAGCTTGGCCGGAGGGTCAGATACGCAGTATTTT	CASSLAGGSDTQYF
NA	TRBV3-1/TRBV3-2	TRBJ2-2	TRBD2	TGTGCCAGCAGCCAAATAACCGGGACTAGCGGGGCCGGGGAGCTGTTTTTT	CASSQITGTSGAGELFF
NA	TRBV24-1	TRBJ1-6	NA	TGTGCCACCGCCCCGTACAGGGAACGAAATTCACCCCTCCACTTT	CATAPYRERNSPLHF
NA	TRBV6-5	TRBJ1-3	NA	TGTGCCAGCACCGATACGGGGGGAATAAACACCATATATTTT	CASTDTGGINTIYF
NA	TRBV4-3	TRBJ2-2	NA	TGCGCCAGCAGCCAACGCCTCGCTCGGGGGGCTACGAACACCGGGGAGCTGTTTTTT	CASSQRLARGATNTGELFF
NA	TRBV11-2	TRBJ2-1	TRBD2	TGTGCCAGCAGCTTATCGTTGACTAGCGGGGGGGCCTCCGTAGAGCAGTTCTTC	CASSLSLTSGGASVEQFF
NA	TRBV12-3/TRBV12-4	TRBJ1-1	NA	TGTGCCAGCACCTCTAGAGGAAACACTGAAGCTTTCTTT	CASTSRGNTEAFF
NA	TRBV5-1	TRBJ2-1	NA	TGCGCCAGCAGCTTATTAGCTTACAATGAGCAGTTCTTC	CASSLLAYNEQFF
NA	TRBV11-2	TRBJ1-2	NA	TGTGCCAGCAACCCGGGGGGGAACTATGGCTACACCTTC	CASNPGGNYGYTF
NA	TRBV6-5	TRBJ1-1	NA	TGTGCCACAATGACAGTGCTGAACACTGAAGCTTTCTTT	CATMTVLNTEAFF
NA	TRBV19	TRBJ2-1	NA	TGTGCCAGTAAGGTGGAGGTTAGGTACAATGAGCAGTTCTTC	CASKVEVRYNEQFF
few	TRBV7-8	TRBJ1-2	NA	TGTGCCAGCAGCATCCGGACAGACCAGATCTATGGCTACACCTTC	CASSIRTDQIYGYTF
NA	TRBV6-5	TRBJ1-6	NA	TGTGCCAGCAGTTACGGAGAGGTCTATAATTCACCCCTCCACTTT	CASSYGEVYNSPLHF
NA	TRBV11-3	TRBJ2-5	TRBD2	TGTGCCAGCAGTCCGACTAGCGCCAACCAAGAGACCCAGTACTTC	CASSPTSANQETQYF
NA	TRBV14	TRBJ1-2	NA	TGTGCCAGCAGCCAAGGCGGGGGGGGATATGGCTACACCTTC	CASSQGGGGYGYTF
NA	TRBV19	TRBJ1-3	NA	TGTGCCAGTAGTATCCCCAGTGGCTCTGGAAACACCATATATTTT	CASSIPSGSGNTIYF
NA	TRBV7-9	TRBJ2-5	NA	TGTGCCAGCAGCTTATTGGCGGGACTGCAGACCCAGTACTTC	CASSLLAGLQTQYF
NA	TRBV18	TRBJ2-1	NA	TGTGCCAGCTCACCACCTAGCGGAGGATACAATGAGCAGTTCTTC	CASSPPSGGYNEQFF
NA	TRBV2	TRBJ1-1	NA	TGTGCCAGCAGTCCTAGACTGACCATGAACACTGAAGCTTTCTTT	CASSPRLTMNTEAFF
NA	TRBV7-7	TRBJ2-7	TRBD1	TGTGCTAGCAGCTTGGGGACAGGGGAGTACGAGCAGTACTTC	CASSLGTGEYEQYF
NA	TRBV7-2	TRBJ1-1	NA	TGTGCCAGCAGCAAACAGGCTTCCCCCTACCCTGAAGCTTTCTTT	CASSKQASPYPEAFF
NA	TRBV4-1	TRBJ2-1	NA	TGCGCCAGCAGCCCCCTAGGGGCCCCCTACAATGAGCAGTTCTTC	CASSPLGAPYNEQFF